The next 21 T cell receptor beta chains were all read from a single sample in a study of T-cell reconstitution after alpha-beta-depleted transplantation in children. A TCRbeta library incorporating unique molecular identifiers was prepared. Each CDR3 protein gets one entry after TCRdb re-called the PCR reads with MiXCR. The profile shows about 830,000 distinct CDR3 sequences, about 15% of them singletons. Sequences were derived from PBMCs, mostly from graft donor cells, sampled 360 days after TCRalphabeta/CD19-depleted stem cell transplant. The source is a male patient between 10 and 17 years old who had a stem cell transplant for acute lymphoblastic leukemia, so the T cells may come from the graft donor.

The chain couples TRBV4-1 to TRBJ2-7; 12 bases fit TRBD2. V lost 4 bases and J lost 9; bases outside the gene matches: 4. CDR3 length equals 13 residues. Germline CDR1 reads MGHRA; CDR2 reads YSYEKL. CDR3 sequence reads: CASSLRGLAGQYF. The CDR3 nucleotides are TGCGCCAGCAGCCTAAGGGGACTAGCGGGGCAGTACTTC.

The genes are TRBV20-1 and TRBJ2-1, with TRBD2 identical over 16 bases. The V gene's germline CDR1 is DFQATT and CDR2 SNEGSKA (reference sequence). CDR3 size: 14 residues. V lost 4 bases and J lost 8; bases outside the gene matches: 2. In DNA, the CDR3 is TGCAGTGCTATGGGACTAGCGGGAGGGTATGAGCAGTTCTTC. Its protein is CSAMGLAGGYEQFF.

The genes are TRBV2 and TRBJ2-7; D uncertain. From germline, CDR1 is SNHLY and CDR2 FYNNEI. Trimming took off 6 bases at V and 1 base at J, with 10 bases between the two ends. The CDR3 has 13 amino acids. Written as DNA, the CDR3 is TGTGCCAGCAGGAGCACACGGTCCTACGAGCAGTACTTC. Protein sequence: CASRSTRSYEQYF.

This chain uses TRBV7-9 with TRBJ2-3; D remains ambiguous. From germline, CDR1 is SEHNR and CDR2 FQNEAQ (reference sequence). The germline V and J ends were trimmed by 6 bases and 2 bases, with 12 bases remaining between them. CDR3 size: 14 residues. Written as DNA, the CDR3 is TGTGCCAGCAGGGGCGGTACCCTCACAGATACGCAGTATTTT. As protein: CASRGGTLTDTQYF. The variable domain in full, completed from reference TRBV7-9 and TRBJ2-3, reads DTGVSQNPRHKITKRGQNVTFRCDPISEHNRLYWYRQTLGQGPEFLTYFQNEAQLEKSRLLSDRFSAERPKGSFSTLEIQRTEQGDSAMYLCASRGGTLTDTQYFGPGTRLTVL.

This chain joins TRBV12-3 or TRBV12-4 and TRBJ2-1; 7 nucleotides line up with TRBD1. The CDR3 has 12 amino acids. J was trimmed by 10 bases and V by 6 bases; bases with no gene match: 6. The CDR3 here is CASSPDRDEQFF. The CDR3 DNA is TGTGCCAGCAGCCCCGACAGGGACGAGCAGTTCTTC.

The sample holds a few counts of this clonotype. CDR3 bases: TGTGCCAGCTCACCTTTCGGACAGACCGGTTCACCCCTCCACTTT. Its protein is CASSPFGQTGSPLHF. This sequence joins TRBV18 and TRBJ1-6; TRBD1 might be the D (6 bases). Germline CDR1 reads KGHSH; CDR2 reads LQKENI. The V and J ends lost 3 bases and 9 bases respectively, with 15 bases between them. The CDR3 consists of 15 residues.

The rearrangement links TRBV6-5 to TRBJ2-7; 13 nucleotides match TRBD2. This CDR3 contains 18 residues. CDR1 is MNHEY, CDR2 SVGAGI, per germline. The trim removed 6 bases at V and 0 bases at J, leaving 11 bases unmatched. Here the CDR3 DNA reads TGTGCCAGCAGCTATCAAGGACTAGCGGGAGCCCCCTCCTACGAGCAGTACTTC. Translated, it gives CASSYQGLAGAPSYEQYF.

The sample holds many counts of this clonotype. The CDR3 DNA reads as TGTGCCAGCAGTTTAGAGGCCTGGAGTTCAAACATTCAGTACTTC. Amino acid sequence: CASSLEAWSSNIQYF. The V gene is TRBV12-3 or TRBV12-4, the J gene TRBJ2-4; no reliable D call. CDR3 length equals 15 residues. Trimming removed 1 base at V and 6 bases at J, with 13 bases between.

Remarks on this clonotype: A much bigger clone sits one base away, suggesting this may be a read error. This chain joins TRBV18 and TRBJ2-7; D remains ambiguous. CDR1 and CDR2 from the germline V gene are KGHSH and LQKENI. This CDR3 is 13 amino acids long. As DNA, the CDR3 is TGTGCCAGCTCACCTGAGAATCGCTACAAGCAGTACTTC. Translating it yields CASSPENRYKQYF.

This clonotype was detected ten times or more. The chain has TRBV9 and TRBJ1-1, with D possibly TRBD1 on 6 matching bases. Germline CDR1 is SGDLS and CDR2 is YYNGEE. Trimming shortened V by 0 bases and J by 3 bases, and 12 bases separated the two germline ends. The CDR3 covers 15 residues. CDR3 sequence reads: CASSVGPEGDTEAFF. The CDR3 DNA sequence: TGTGCCAGCAGCGTAGGGCCTGAGGGGGACACTGAAGCTTTCTTT.

The rearrangement links TRBV5-1 to TRBJ2-5, with 14 nucleotides matching TRBD2. V gave up 4 bases and J gave up 4 bases; unmatched junction bases: 12. There are 18 residues in the CDR3. Germline-derived CDR1 and CDR2 are SGHRS and YFSETQ. CDR3 loop: CASSLAGTSGRWVETQYF. The CDR3 region has the DNA TGCGCCAGCAGCCTCGCCGGGACTAGCGGGAGATGGGTAGAGACCCAGTACTTC.

This clonotype was seen a handful of times. V and J are TRBV29-1 and TRBJ1-5; no reliable D call. This CDR3 spans 12 amino acids. V dropped 4 bases and J dropped 4 bases, with 8 bases sitting between them. Germline V gene sequence: CDR1 SQVTM, CDR2 ANQGSEA. In nucleotides, the CDR3 is TGCAGCGTTGGGACGGCTAATCAGCCCCAGCATTTT. This encodes CSVGTANQPQHF.

The J gene is TRBJ2-7, the V gene TRBV29-1; D gene ambiguous. V was pared by 4 bases and J by 4 bases, with 14 bases between. The CDR3 is made up of 13 amino acids. Germline V gene sequence: CDR1 SQVTM, CDR2 ANQGSEA. This CDR3 reads CSVVASPPYEQYF. The CDR3 DNA follows: TGCAGCGTTGTGGCTAGTCCTCCTTACGAGCAGTACTTC.

The chain is built from TRBV5-1 and TRBJ1-4; D is possibly TRBD1 (5 bases). Germline CDR1 reads SGHRS; CDR2 reads YFSETQ. Trimming took 4 bases from V and 5 from J, leaving 15 bases between them. This CDR3 has 15 amino acids. The CDR3 sequence: CASSLRGDHNEKLFF. The CDR3 DNA reads TGCGCCAGCAGCCTAAGGGGAGACCACAATGAAAAACTGTTTTTT. The variable domain in full, with the rest retrieved from reference TRBV5-1 and TRBJ1-4, is KAGVTQTPRYLIKTRGQQVTLSCSPISGHRSVSWYQQTPGQGLQFLFEYFSETQRNKGNFPGRFSGRQFSNSRSEMNVSTLELGDSALYLCASSLRGDHNEKLFFGSGTQLSVL.

This chain uses TRBV12-3 or TRBV12-4 with TRBJ2-1, with D tentatively TRBD2 (6 bases). V lost 3 bases and J 4 bases, leaving 10 bases between the germline ends. The CDR3 runs 14 residues. Here the CDR3 reads CASSFRTTYNEQFF. The CDR3 DNA is TGTGCCAGCAGTTTCAGGACTACTTACAATGAGCAGTTCTTC.

This clonotype was seen more than once but under ten times. The chain employs TRBV27 and TRBJ2-1, with D perhaps TRBD1 (5 bases). CDR1 is MNHEY and CDR2 is SMNVEV in the germline V gene (reference sequence). Trimming removed 5 bases at V and 4 bases at J, with 15 bases between. The CDR3 contains 15 residues. CDR3 bases: TGTGCCAGCAGTCCCCAGACAGTGAATTACAATGAGCAGTTCTTC. It translates to CASSPQTVNYNEQFF.

There are many counts of this clonotype. This chain connects TRBV9 to TRBJ2-3, with D possibly TRBD1 on 5 matching bases. Germline values: CDR1 SGDLS, CDR2 YYNGEE. V lost 0 bases, J lost 1 base, and 15 bases lay in between. The CDR3 covers 17 residues. CDR3: CASSVDPRGLRTDTQYF. The CDR3 DNA sequence: TGTGCCAGCAGCGTAGACCCTAGGGGCCTCCGCACAGATACGCAGTATTTT.

This clonotype occurred a few times. The chain employs TRBV3-1 and TRBJ1-3; D is perhaps TRBD1 (5 bases). In germline, CDR1 is LGHDT, CDR2 YNNKEL (reference sequence). V gave up 3 bases and J gave up 0 bases, with 9 bases separating them. The CDR3 runs 15 residues. The DNA of the CDR3 is TGTGCCAGCAGCCACTGGGGCCTCTCTGGAAACACCATATATTTT. Translation: CASSHWGLSGNTIYF.

This clonotype was picked up many times. The chain uses TRBV5-1 and TRBJ2-7, with TRBD2 identical over 8 bases. The CDR3 covers 13 residues. The V and J ends lost 2 bases and 3 bases, in that order; junction bases with no gene match: 1. Germline V lookup: CDR1 SGHRS, CDR2 YFSETQ. The CDR3 nucleotides read TGCGCCAGCAGCTTTGGGACTAGCTACGAGCAGTACTTC. It is translated as CASSFGTSYEQYF.

This clonotype appeared many times. The rearrangement joins TRBV5-1 to TRBJ2-1; TRBD2 is a possible D gene (5 bases). V was pared by 3 bases and J by 6 bases, with 19 bases between. CDR1 and CDR2 from the germline V gene are SGHRS and YFSETQ. The CDR3 runs 16 residues. Written as DNA, the CDR3 is TGCGCCAGCAGCTCGGGAACGATTCGGGCCCTCAATGAGCAGTTCTTC. Protein sequence: CASSSGTIRALNEQFF.

The rearrangement uses TRBV3-1 and TRBJ1-6; maybe TRBD1 (5 bases). The V gene lost 11 bases and the J gene lost 5 bases, with 16 bases spanning the gap. The CDR3 runs 14 residues. Germline assignment: CDR1 LGHDT and CDR2 YNNKEL (reference sequence). CDR3 sequence (DNA): TGTGCCGCGAGGCTGGGGCGCAATAATTCACCCCTCCACTTT. It yields the protein CAARLGRNNSPLHF.